Below, one T cell receptor (beta chain) is given with its context. TCRdb independently ran MiXCR on the 5' RACE reads; one entry per CDR3 protein. The sample holds 99,000 or so distinct CDR3 sequences; around 5.8% are singletons and the top ten take more than 40%. The record originates from a study of T cells after yellow fever vaccination. Deletions cut 5 bases from V and 1 base from J, with 8 bases between. CDR1 and CDR2 from the germline V gene are LNHNV and YYDKDF (reference sequence). The CDR3 is made up of 13 amino acids. V is TRBV15 and J is TRBJ2-5; D is unresolved. The sample in question was CD8+ T cells sorted from PBMCs, obtained 10 days after the yellow fever booster vaccination. This TCR was sampled from a man in his late teens or twenties who received the YFV17D yellow fever vaccine. The CDR3 DNA reads TGTGCCACCAGCGGAATACTCCAAGAGACCCAGTACTTC. Encoded protein: CATSGILQETQYF.